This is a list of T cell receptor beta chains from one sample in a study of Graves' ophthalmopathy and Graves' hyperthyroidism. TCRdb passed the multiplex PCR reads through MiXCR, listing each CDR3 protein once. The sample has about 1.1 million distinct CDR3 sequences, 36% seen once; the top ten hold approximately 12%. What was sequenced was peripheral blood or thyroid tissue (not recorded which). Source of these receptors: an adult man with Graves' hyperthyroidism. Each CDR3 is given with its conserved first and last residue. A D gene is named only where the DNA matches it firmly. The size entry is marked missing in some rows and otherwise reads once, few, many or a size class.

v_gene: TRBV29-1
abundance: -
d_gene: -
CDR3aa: CSLRGGQGTYEQYF

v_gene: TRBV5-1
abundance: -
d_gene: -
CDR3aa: CASSLWTRFATNTGELFF

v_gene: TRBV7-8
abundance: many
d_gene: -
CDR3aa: CASSPLSNKAGQYF

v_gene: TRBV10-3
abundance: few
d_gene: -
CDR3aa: CAISVGPNGGTGELFF

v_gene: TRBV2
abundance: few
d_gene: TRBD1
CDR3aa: CARQGAGEKLFF

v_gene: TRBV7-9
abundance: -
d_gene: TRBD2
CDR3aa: CASSLGSLAGYEQYF

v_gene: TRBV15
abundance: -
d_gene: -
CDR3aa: CATSTSNGVQPQHF

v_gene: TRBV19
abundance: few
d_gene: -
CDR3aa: CASTDLRLASGELFF

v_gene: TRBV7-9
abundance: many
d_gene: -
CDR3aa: CASSPRGTVRSYEQYF

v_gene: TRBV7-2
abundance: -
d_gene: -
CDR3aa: CASSSQGSSAFF

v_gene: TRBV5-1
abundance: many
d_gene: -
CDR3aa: CASSPQGGHPVNTEAFF

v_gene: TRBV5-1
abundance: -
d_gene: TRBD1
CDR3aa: CASSQDTGQMNTEAFF

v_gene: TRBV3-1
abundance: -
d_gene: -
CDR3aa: CASSSGDGNTIYF

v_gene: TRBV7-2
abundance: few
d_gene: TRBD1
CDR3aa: CASSFAGTGSTAYEQYF

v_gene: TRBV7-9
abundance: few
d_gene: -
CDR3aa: CASSYSFPGNEQFF

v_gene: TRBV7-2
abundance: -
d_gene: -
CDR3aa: CASSDSGGEKLFF

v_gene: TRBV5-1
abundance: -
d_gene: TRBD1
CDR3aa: CASSLERGTAFTAEAFF

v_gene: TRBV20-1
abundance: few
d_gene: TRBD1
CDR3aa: CSARKTGTNEKLFF

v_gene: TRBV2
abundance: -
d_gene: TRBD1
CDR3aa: CASSWTGASGGNEQFF

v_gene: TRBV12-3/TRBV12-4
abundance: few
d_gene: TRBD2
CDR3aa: CASSPSVGLASTGELFF

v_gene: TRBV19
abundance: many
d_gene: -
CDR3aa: CASTVVATNEKLFF

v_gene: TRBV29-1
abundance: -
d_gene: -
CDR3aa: CSALGFGTGELFF

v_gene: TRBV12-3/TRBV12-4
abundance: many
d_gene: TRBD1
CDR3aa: CASSATGGSGEQYF

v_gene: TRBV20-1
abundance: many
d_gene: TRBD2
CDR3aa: CSARDLAGGREQYF

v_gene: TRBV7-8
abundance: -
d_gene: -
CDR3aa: CASNEQGTNTDTQYF